This entry lists 25 T cell receptor beta chains sequenced from one sample in a study of T cells in Graves' hyperthyroidism and ophthalmopathy. The CDR3 regions of TCR beta were amplified from RNA transcripts. HTBI primers were employed in a first-round RT-PCR of the TCR CDR3. TCRdb redid the calling of the multiplex PCR reads with MiXCR, one entry per CDR3 protein. In the table there are around 340,000 distinct CDR3 sequences, roughly 21% of which are singletons. What was sequenced was blood. The receptor set was obtained from a woman between 50 and 59 years old with Graves' hyperthyroidism.

The chain joins TRBV29-1 to TRBJ1-1; 10 bases match TRBD1. Germline lookup yields CDR1 SQVTM and CDR2 ANQGSEA. The length of the CDR3 is 18 residues. V lost 8 bases and J lost 3; bases outside the gene matches: 21. CDR3 residues: CSIDLASLMGQGYTEAFF. The CDR3 region has the DNA TGCAGCATCGATTTAGCCTCCCTGATGGGACAGGGGTACACTGAAGCTTTCTTT.

The genes are TRBV5-1 and TRBJ1-2; unclear D gene. V was trimmed by 0 bases and J by 2 bases, leaving 14 bases between them. CDR1 is SGHRS and CDR2 is YFSETQ in the germline V gene. The CDR3 spans 16 residues. The CDR3: CASSLAFRLQNYGYTF. CDR3 in DNA: TGCGCCAGCAGCTTGGCCTTCAGGCTACAAAACTATGGCTACACCTTC.

Many counts were recorded for this clonotype. The CDR3 bases are TGTGCCAGCAGCGTAAGTGCAGGGATCAATCAGCCCCAGCATTTT. Protein: CASSVSAGINQPQHF. The V gene is TRBV9, the J gene TRBJ1-5, with D possibly matching TRBD1 (5 bases). The CDR3 sequence is 15 residues long. V was trimmed by 1 base and J by 3 bases, leaving 11 bases between them. The V gene's germline CDR1 is SGDLS and CDR2 YYNGEE.

This sequence joins TRBV27 and TRBJ1-4; a weak D match, TRBD1 (5 bases). The germline V and J ends were trimmed by 3 bases and 3 bases, with 11 bases remaining between them. Germline values: CDR1 MNHEY, CDR2 SMNVEV (reference sequence). The CDR3 is made up of 15 amino acids. CDR3 amino acids: CASSFRGGANEKLFF. CDR3 in DNA: TGTGCCAGCAGTTTTCGGGGGGGGGCTAATGAAAAACTGTTTTTT.

V is TRBV5-1 and J is TRBJ1-4; the D is unclear. The CDR3 sequence is 17 residues long. The germline V gene encodes CDR1 SGHRS and CDR2 YFSETQ. The germline V and J ends were trimmed by 3 bases and 2 bases, with 17 bases remaining between them. The CDR3 coding sequence is TGCGCCAGCAGCTCGGGCCTACAACCTGGGACTAATGAAAAACTGTTTTTT. As protein: CASSSGLQPGTNEKLFF. Looking up the rest from reference TRBV5-1 and TRBJ1-4 gives the full variable domain: KAGVTQTPRYLIKTRGQQVTLSCSPISGHRSVSWYQQTPGQGLQFLFEYFSETQRNKGNFPGRFSGRQFSNSRSEMNVSTLELGDSALYLCASSSGLQPGTNEKLFFGSGTQLSVL.

The V gene is TRBV6-6, the J gene TRBJ2-2; maybe TRBD2 (5 bases). V dropped 0 bases and J dropped 3 bases, with 8 bases sitting between them. Germline V gene lookup returns CDR1 MNHNY and CDR2 SVGAGI (reference sequence). The CDR3 consists of 15 residues. Here the CDR3 reads CASSYSSEDTGELFF. CDR3 DNA sequence: TGTGCCAGCAGTTACTCTAGCGAGGACACCGGGGAGCTGTTTTTT.

This clonotype was seen just once. The V gene is TRBV2, the J gene TRBJ2-3; TRBD2 matches 12 bases. This CDR3 spans 17 amino acids. J lost 7 bases, V lost 6 bases, and 14 bases had no gene match. Germline-derived CDR1 and CDR2 are SNHLY and FYNNEI. CDR3 DNA sequence: TGTGCCAGCAGCGTACTCCACCCTAGCGGGAGGGCTTATACGCAGTATTTT. It specifies CASSVLHPSGRAYTQYF.

This clonotype was detected many times. The chain has TRBV20-1 and TRBJ2-5; D unclear. Germline CDR1 is DFQATT and CDR2 is SNEGSKA (reference sequence). The CDR3 extends over 13 amino acids. V gave up 3 bases and J gave up 1 base, with 9 bases separating them. The chain's CDR3 is CSARGQTQETQYF. The CDR3 nucleotides are TGCAGTGCTAGGGGCCAAACCCAAGAGACCCAGTACTTC.

Many counts were recorded for this clonotype. This chain joins TRBV5-1 and TRBJ2-7; 9 positions match TRBD1. The CDR3 is made up of 15 amino acids. Germline V gene data show CDR1 as SGHRS and CDR2 as YFSETQ. Trimming removed 3 bases from V and 2 bases from J; junction bases left unmatched: 6. DNA for the CDR3: TGCGCCAGCAGCTCTGTCCGGGACAGGGCCTACGAGCAGTACTTC. This gives the protein CASSSVRDRAYEQYF.

This rearrangement joins TRBV12-5 to TRBJ2-7, with D tentatively TRBD1 (5 bases). Germline assignment: CDR1 LGHNT and CDR2 FRNRAP. The CDR3 extends over 16 amino acids. Trimming pared 2 bases from V and 2 bases from J, leaving 16 bases between. As DNA, the CDR3 is TGTGCTAGTGGTTTGCCAGTGTGGGGCACAACCTACGAGCAGTACTTC. Encoded protein: CASGLPVWGTTYEQYF.

This clonotype was counted many times. This chain uses TRBV18 with TRBJ2-5, with D unclear. The CDR3 length is 12 residues. The germline CDR1 and CDR2 sequences are KGHSH and LQKENI. The V end was cut by 6 bases, the J end by 5 bases, with 10 bases between. The CDR3 DNA reads as TGTGCCAGCTCGAAGGGCGTGGAGACCCAGTACTTC. As protein: CASSKGVETQYF.

On this clonotype itself: Relative to the germline gene, one junction end is altered; a read error may explain this. The CDR3 DNA reads TGTGCCGGCAGTTCCTTAGGGGGCTACACCTTC. Encoded protein: CAGSSLGGYTF. The chain has TRBV2 and TRBJ1-2, with D unresolved. Germline CDR1 is SNHLY and CDR2 is FYNNEI. CDR3 length: 11 amino acids.

This clonotype was detected ten times or more. The CDR3 is CASSYSITNYGYTF. The DNA for the CDR3 is TGTGCCAGCAGTTACTCGATCACAAACTATGGCTACACCTTC. V gene TRBV6-5 combines with J gene TRBJ1-2; D ambiguous. CDR1 and CDR2 (germline): MNHEY, SVGAGI. Between the trimmed V and J ends, which lost 0 bases and 2 bases, there was a span of 7 bases. The CDR3 is 14 residues long.

This chain joins TRBV6-9 and TRBJ1-1, with a tentative D call TRBD1 (5 bases). CDR1 and CDR2 from the germline V gene are MNHGY and SVAAGI. The CDR3 consists of 14 residues. The V end lost 8 bases, the J end lost 4 bases, and 17 bases lay between the germline ends. The CDR3 nucleotides read TGTGCCAGCCTCACCGGAGGGGCTGGCACTGAAGCTTTCTTT. Translation: CASLTGGAGTEAFF.

This clonotype was observed a few times. The chain employs TRBV11-3 and TRBJ2-3; TRBD1 might be the D (5 bases). The germline V gene encodes CDR1 SGHNT and CDR2 YENEEA. Deletions cut 2 bases from V and 3 bases from J, with 12 bases between. The length of the CDR3 is 15 residues. CDR3 DNA: TGTGCCAGCAGCTTAAGACAGTCAGTGACAGATACGCAGTATTTT. It encodes CASSLRQSVTDTQYF.

This clonotype came up many times. The chain has TRBV11-3 and TRBJ2-3; D remains unclear. The CDR3 totals 14 residues. V lost 1 base, J lost 1 base, and 6 bases lay in between. Germline V gives CDR1 SGHNT, CDR2 YENEEA. CDR3 residues: CASSLGYGTDTQYF. The DNA for the CDR3 is TGTGCCAGCAGCTTAGGTTACGGCACAGATACGCAGTATTTT.

There are many counts of this clonotype. The J gene is TRBJ2-2, the V gene TRBV15; 8 nucleotides line up with TRBD1. The CDR3 contains 16 residues. CDR1 is LNHNV, CDR2 YYDKDF, per germline (reference sequence). The V segment lost 2 bases and the J segment 7 bases; nucleotides outside the gene matches: 9. CDR3 sequence (DNA): TGTGCCACCAGCAGAAGGACAGGGAAAAGTTACGGGGAGCTGTTTTTT. Its protein product is CATSRRTGKSYGELFF.

Many counts were recorded for this clonotype. The chain links TRBV27 to TRBJ2-7; tentative D call: TRBD2 (5 bases). Germline CDR1 reads MNHEY; CDR2 reads SMNVEV (reference sequence). V was trimmed by 5 bases and J by 2 bases, leaving 16 bases between them. CDR3 size: 15 residues. The CDR3 nucleotides are TGTGCCAGCAGTACAGAGGGATCCCGGCCCTACGAGCAGTACTTC. Translated, it gives CASSTEGSRPYEQYF.

This clonotype was seen many times. The chain has TRBV27 and TRBJ2-5; a weak D match, TRBD1 (5 bases). V lost 5 bases, J lost 3 bases, and 13 bases lay in between. The CDR3 covers 14 residues. Germline CDR1 and CDR2: MNHEY and SMNVEV (reference sequence). The CDR3 DNA follows: TGTGCCAGCAGTCGCCTTGGACACAAAGAGACCCAGTACTTC. Protein: CASSRLGHKETQYF.

This clonotype was detected once. The chain couples TRBV7-2 to TRBJ2-7; 7 positions agree with TRBD1. Trimming removed 5 bases from V and 3 bases from J; junction bases left unmatched: 10. CDR1 SGHTA and CDR2 FQGNSA come from the germline V gene. The CDR3 runs 15 residues. As DNA, the CDR3 is TGTGCCAGCAGCATCCGGGACAGTAATCACTACGAGCAGTACTTC. This encodes CASSIRDSNHYEQYF.

This clonotype has ten or more counts. The chain joins TRBV10-3 to TRBJ1-5, with 7 bases aligning to TRBD1. Trimming cost V 4 bases and J 5 bases; bases outside gene matches: 5. This CDR3 is 14 amino acids long. Germline CDR1 ENHRY, CDR2 SYGVKD. As DNA, the CDR3 is TGTGCCATCAGTGTGGGCAGGGGGGATCAGCCCCAGCATTTT. Its protein product is CAISVGRGDQPQHF.

J is TRBJ1-1 and V is TRBV27; 12 nucleotides match TRBD1. This CDR3 comprises 17 residues. Trimming cost V 2 bases and J 8 bases; bases outside gene matches: 12. Germline CDR1 reads MNHEY; CDR2 reads SMNVEV (reference sequence). CDR3 loop: CASSLIGTGGAFSEAFF. Here the CDR3 DNA reads TGTGCCAGCAGTTTAATTGGGACAGGGGGCGCGTTCTCCGAAGCTTTCTTT.

For this clonotype: A much larger clone differs by one base, so this may be a read error. This rearrangement joins TRBV19 to TRBJ2-1; D call uncertain. Trimming pared 11 bases from V and 5 bases from J, leaving 1 base between. Looked up from germline, CDR1 is LNHDA and CDR2 is SQIVND (reference sequence). The CDR3 is made up of 8 amino acids. In DNA, the CDR3 is TGTGCCCACAATGAGCAGTTCTTC. Protein sequence: CAHNEQFF.

In this sample, this clonotype turned up many times. This chain connects TRBV11-2 to TRBJ2-7; no clear D. Germline CDR1 is SGHAT and CDR2 is FQNNGV. Trimming cost V 3 bases and J 3 bases, with 12 bases left between them. CDR3 length equals 14 residues. In nucleotides, the CDR3 is TGTGCCAGCAGCTTCCCGGGTGGATACTACGAGCAGTACTTC. This codes for CASSFPGGYYEQYF.

The rearrangement joins TRBV20-1 to TRBJ2-6, with 11 bases matching TRBD1. The ends lost 2 bases at V and 0 bases at J; junction bases unmatched: 3. The CDR3 loop spans 17 amino acids. Per the germline V gene, CDR1 is DFQATT and CDR2 is SNEGSKA (reference sequence). CDR3 amino acids: CSARRTGGRSGANVLTF. For the CDR3, the DNA is TGCAGTGCTAGAAGGACAGGGGGCCGCTCTGGGGCCAACGTCCTGACTTTC.